This TCR beta chain was sequenced during a study of shared clonotypes between healthy human individuals. Study-wide context: The composition of the donors was a couple of women and three men aged 18 to 49. The study used three CD4 naive, three CD4 memory, two CD8 naive and one CD8 memory plate per donor.

The assay was immunoSEQ multiplex PCR, and TCRdb's table has in-frame clones only and misses some. Of more than 900,000 clones listed, around three quarters are singletons. This clone was seen a single time. The target antigen is unknown. Whole-study results and caveats: Memory subsets generally showed lower estimated richness than naive subsets.

This clonotype was obtained from a man younger than 35 in good health. Some clones in this sample may be carry-over from other donors' samples. The sequenced sample consisted of memory CD4+ T cells from PBMCs. The subset denotes: CD45RA-negative fraction.

As DNA, the CDR3 is TGTGCCAGTAGTACCCGACAGTTCATGAACACTGAAGCTTTCTTT. Translation: CASSTRQFMNTEAFF. The rearrangement joins TRBV19 to TRBJ1-1, with a tentative D call TRBD1 (5 bases). Trimming removed 4 bases from V and 0 bases from J, with 12 bases in between. CDR1 and CDR2 from the germline V gene are LNHDA and SQIVND (reference sequence). The CDR3 is 15 amino acids.